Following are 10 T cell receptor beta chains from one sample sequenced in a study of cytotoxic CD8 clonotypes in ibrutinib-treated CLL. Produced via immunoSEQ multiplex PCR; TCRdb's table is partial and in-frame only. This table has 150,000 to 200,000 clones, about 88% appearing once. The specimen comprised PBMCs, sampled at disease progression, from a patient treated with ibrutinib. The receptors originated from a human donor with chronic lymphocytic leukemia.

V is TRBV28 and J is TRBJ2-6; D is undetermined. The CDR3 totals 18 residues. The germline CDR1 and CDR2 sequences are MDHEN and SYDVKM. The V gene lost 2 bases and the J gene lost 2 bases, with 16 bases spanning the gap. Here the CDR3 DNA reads TGTGCCAGCAGTTTAATAGGTGCTCCAAAAACTGGGGCCAACGTCCTGACTTTC. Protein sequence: CASSLIGAPKTGANVLTF.

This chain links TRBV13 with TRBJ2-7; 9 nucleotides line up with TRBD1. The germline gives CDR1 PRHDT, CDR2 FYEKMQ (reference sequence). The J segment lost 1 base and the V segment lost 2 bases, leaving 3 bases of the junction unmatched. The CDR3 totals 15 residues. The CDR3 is CASSLRGQGSYEQYF. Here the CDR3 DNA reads TGTGCCAGCAGCTTACGGGGACAGGGATCCTACGAGCAGTACTTC.

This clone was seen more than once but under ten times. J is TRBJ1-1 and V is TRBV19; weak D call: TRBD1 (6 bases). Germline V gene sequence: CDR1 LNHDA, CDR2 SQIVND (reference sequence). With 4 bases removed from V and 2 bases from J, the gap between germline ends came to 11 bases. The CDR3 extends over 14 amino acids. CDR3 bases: TGTGCCAGTAGTACTGACAGGACTAACACTGAAGCTTTCTTT. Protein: CASSTDRTNTEAFF.

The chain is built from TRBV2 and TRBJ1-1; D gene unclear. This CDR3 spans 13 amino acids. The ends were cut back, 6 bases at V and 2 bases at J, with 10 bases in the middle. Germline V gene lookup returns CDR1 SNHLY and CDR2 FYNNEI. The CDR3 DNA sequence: TGTGCCAGCAGCGAGACGGGAAACACTGAAGCTTTCTTT. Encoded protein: CASSETGNTEAFF.

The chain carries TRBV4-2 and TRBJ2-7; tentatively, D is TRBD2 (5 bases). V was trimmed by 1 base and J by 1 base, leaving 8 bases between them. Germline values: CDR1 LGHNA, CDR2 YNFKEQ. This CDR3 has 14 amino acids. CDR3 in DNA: TGTGCCAGCAGCCAAGTCGGGGTTTCCTACGAGCAGTACTTC. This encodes CASSQVGVSYEQYF.

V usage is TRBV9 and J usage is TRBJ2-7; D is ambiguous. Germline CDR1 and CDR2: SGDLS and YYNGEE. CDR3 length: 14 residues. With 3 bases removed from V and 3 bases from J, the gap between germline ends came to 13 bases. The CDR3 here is CASSASPDDYEQYF. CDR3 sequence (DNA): TGTGCCAGCAGCGCGAGCCCGGACGACTACGAGCAGTACTTC.

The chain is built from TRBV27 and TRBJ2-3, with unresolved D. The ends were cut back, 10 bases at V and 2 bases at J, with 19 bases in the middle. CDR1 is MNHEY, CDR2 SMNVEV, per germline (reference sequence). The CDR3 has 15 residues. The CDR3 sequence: CATTESPLDTDTQYF. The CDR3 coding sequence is TGTGCCACCACCGAGTCCCCCCTCGACACAGATACGCAGTATTTT.

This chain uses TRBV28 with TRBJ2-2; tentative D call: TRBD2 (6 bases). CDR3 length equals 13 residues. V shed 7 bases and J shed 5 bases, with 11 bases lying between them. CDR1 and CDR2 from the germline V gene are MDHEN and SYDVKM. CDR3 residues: CASKLALTGELFF. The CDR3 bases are TGTGCCAGCAAGCTAGCGCTGACCGGGGAGCTGTTTTTT.

DNA of the CDR3: TGTGCCAGCCTAGGACAAACGATCGGGCCCTATGGCTACACCTTC. It yields the protein CASLGQTIGPYGYTF. This chain links TRBV18 with TRBJ1-2, with TRBD1 as a possible D gene (5 bases). V lost 8 bases to trimming and J lost 4 bases, with 20 bases between them. Germline V gives CDR1 KGHSH, CDR2 LQKENI. This CDR3 is 15 amino acids long.

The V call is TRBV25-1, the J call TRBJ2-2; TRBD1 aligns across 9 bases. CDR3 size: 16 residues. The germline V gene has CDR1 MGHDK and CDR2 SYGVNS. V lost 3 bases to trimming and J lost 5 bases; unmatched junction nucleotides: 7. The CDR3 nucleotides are TGTGCCAGCAGTGAGGGAGACAGGGGGATGACCGGGGAGCTGTTTTTT. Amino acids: CASSEGDRGMTGELFF. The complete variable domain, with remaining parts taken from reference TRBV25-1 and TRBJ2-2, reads EADIYQTPRYLVIGTGKKITLECSQTMGHDKMYWYQQDPGMELHLIHYSYGVNSTEKGDLSSESTVSRIRTEHFPLTLESARPSHTSQYLCASSEGDRGMTGELFFGEGSRLTVL.